This is a list of T cell receptor beta chains from one sample in a study of early T cells in non-severe SARS-CoV-2 infection. Each CDR3 protein gets one entry after TCRdb re-called the 5' RACE reads with MiXCR. Of 75,000 to 90,000 distinct CDR3 sequences in the sample, 5.5% to 7.5% were seen once. The specimen was whole blood. These receptor sequences come from an adult who was a healthcare worker with PCR-confirmed SARS-CoV-2 infection or an uninfected control (not recorded which). The CDR3 runs from the conserved cysteine through the conserved F or W. A D gene is named only where the DNA matches it firmly. Only some rows state a clone size, as once, few, many or a class for expanded clones.

j_gene | d_gene | abundance | v_gene | CDR3aa | CDR3nt
TRBJ2-1 | . | . | TRBV5-1 | CASSLTGSYNEQFF | TGCGCCAGCAGCTTGACAGGGAGCTACAATGAGCAGTTCTTC
TRBJ1-5 | . | . | TRBV12-3/TRBV12-4 | CASTSRPGQPQHF | TGTGCCAGCACTTCCCGCCCCGGTCAGCCCCAGCATTTT
TRBJ1-2 | . | few | TRBV18 | CASSPGTHSESGYTF | TGTGCCAGCTCACCCGGTACTCACTCAGAGTCTGGCTACACCTTC
TRBJ1-5 | . | . | TRBV12-3/TRBV12-4 | CATRVGGNNQPQHF | TGTGCCACCCGCGTGGGAGGGAACAATCAGCCCCAGCATTTT
TRBJ1-4 | . | . | TRBV30 | CAWREGPPKGEKLFF | TGTGCCTGGAGGGAGGGCCCTCCAAAAGGTGAAAAACTGTTTTTT
TRBJ2-5 | TRBD1 | many | TRBV3-1 | CASSQDTRGGAWKTQYF | TGTGCCAGCAGCCAAGATACGAGAGGGGGCGCCTGGAAGACCCAGTACTTC
TRBJ1-1 | TRBD1 | many | TRBV6-1 | CASTRDRGSAEAFF | TGTGCCAGCACCCGGGACAGAGGTTCGGCTGAAGCTTTCTTT
TRBJ2-7 | TRBD1 | medium-sized | TRBV7-6 | CASSLGTGFYEQYF | TGTGCCAGCAGCTTAGGGACAGGATTTTACGAGCAGTACTTC
TRBJ2-1 | . | . | TRBV7-2 | CASSLGANGKLQFF | TGTGCCAGCAGCTTAGGGGCAAACGGGAAGTTGCAGTTCTTC
TRBJ2-3 | TRBD1 | . | TRBV10-3 | CAIRESGTGGGYTRYF | TGTGCCATCAGAGAATCCGGGACAGGGGGCGGGTATACGCGGTATTTT
TRBJ2-2 | . | . | TRBV7-2 | CASSLALRAGGELFF | TGTGCCAGCAGCTTAGCTCTCAGGGCGGGCGGGGAGCTGTTTTTT
TRBJ2-4 | . | many | TRBV18 | CASSQGRVKNIQYF | TGTGCCAGCTCACAGGGACGGGTCAAAAACATTCAGTACTTC
TRBJ2-7 | TRBD1 | many | TRBV3-1 | CASSQLRDRSYEQYF | TGTGCCAGCAGCCAGCTCCGGGACAGGTCCTACGAGCAGTACTTC
TRBJ2-5 | . | many | TRBV10-3 | CATRSGYQETQYF | TGTGCCACTAGGAGCGGGTATCAAGAGACCCAGTACTTC
TRBJ1-6 | . | many | TRBV21-1 | CASSKPGGDSPLHF | TGTGCCAGCAGCAAACCAGGGGGGGACTCGCCCCTCCACTTT
TRBJ2-3 | TRBD2 | many | TRBV14 | CASSQETSGRDTQYF | TGTGCCAGCAGCCAAGAAACTAGCGGGAGAGATACGCAGTATTTT
TRBJ2-4 | . | many | TRBV3-1 | CASSHGGIPVNSRNIQYF | TGTGCCAGCAGCCATGGAGGAATCCCTGTCAATTCACGGAACATTCAGTACTTC
TRBJ1-3 | . | few | TRBV2 | CASSSDRPAGNTIYF | TGTGCCAGCAGTTCTGACAGGCCTGCTGGAAACACCATATATTTT
TRBJ2-3 | TRBD1 | few | TRBV4-2 | CASSRQGQALTDTQYF | TGTGCCAGCAGCCGACAGGGACAGGCCCTAACAGATACGCAGTATTTT
TRBJ2-5 | . | many | TRBV27 | CASSNRGYQETQYF | TGTGCCAGCAGCAACCGTGGGTACCAAGAGACCCAGTACTTC
TRBJ1-5 | . | . | TRBV20-1 | CSARPFRQAVGNQPQHF | TGCAGTGCTCGGCCCTTTCGACAGGCGGTTGGCAATCAGCCCCAGCATTTT